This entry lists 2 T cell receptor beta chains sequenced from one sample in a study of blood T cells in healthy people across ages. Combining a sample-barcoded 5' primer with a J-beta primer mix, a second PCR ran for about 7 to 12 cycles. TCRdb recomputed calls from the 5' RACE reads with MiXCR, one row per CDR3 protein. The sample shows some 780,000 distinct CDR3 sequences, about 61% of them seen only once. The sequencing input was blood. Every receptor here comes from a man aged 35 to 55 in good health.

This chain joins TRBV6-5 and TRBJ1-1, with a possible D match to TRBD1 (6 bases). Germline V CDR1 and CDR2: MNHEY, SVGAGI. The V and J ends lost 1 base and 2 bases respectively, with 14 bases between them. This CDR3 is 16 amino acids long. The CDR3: CASSYLTGRLNTEAFF. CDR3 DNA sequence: TGTGCCAGCAGTTACTTGACAGGCAGACTTAACACTGAAGCTTTCTTT.

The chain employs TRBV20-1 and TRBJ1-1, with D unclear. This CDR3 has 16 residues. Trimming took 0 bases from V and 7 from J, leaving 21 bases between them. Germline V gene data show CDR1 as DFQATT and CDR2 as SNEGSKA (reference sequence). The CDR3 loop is CSARDSERAVRLEAFF. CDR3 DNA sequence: TGCAGTGCTAGAGATAGTGAAAGGGCGGTTCGCCTTGAAGCTTTCTTT.